The present entry profiles one TCR beta chain with its context. The antigen it binds to is not known. Base quality data are lacking; no much larger clone is found one base away. TCRbeta CDR3 regions were amplified from genomic DNA using the immunoSEQ Assay, a bias-controlled multiplex PCR. In the paper's pipeline: Within the assay, amplification of reference gene primers was used to estimate how many nucleated cells each sample contained. To quantify the absolute abundance of each unique TCRbeta CDR3 rearrangement, sequence reads were collapsed and filtered. Productive Simpson clonality was computed per sample as the square root of Simpson's diversity index over productive rearrangements. TCRdb re-hosts the immuneACCESS table, in-frame sequences only. Its copies lack some clones; in the studies checked, an unresolved V gene accounts for under half of them, and the cause for the rest is not known. That table supplies the V and J calls and clone size; D and trimming were determined from the DNA. Within this sample are fewer than 250,000 clones, with 86% of them counted one time only. The ten largest clonotypes hold roughly 11% of the sample.

In Seattle, one collaborating source enrolled patients while the infection was active and tracked those patients longitudinally over the course of disease. The collaborating institutions used their own protocols to collect whole blood in K2EDTA tubes. For TCRbeta analysis, collaborators shipped samples in one of three forms: frozen whole blood, isolated PBMCs, or DNA extracted from either of those sample types. These data come from a study of blood T cell repertoires in COVID-19 (dated by TCRdb to 2019 to 2021). For the study in its entirety: Samples covering the acute and convalescent phases of COVID-19 were provided by collaborators in the United States, Italy and Spain. The material from the prospective study consisted of cDNA or gDNA derived from T cells, B-cell-depleted T cells, or PBMCs. The dataset comprised deeply sampled blood TCRbeta repertoires from subjects exposed to, actively infected with, or recovered from COVID-19. The repertoires were made available in a free public database intended to serve as a resource for research on the immune response to SARS-CoV-2. Samples came from the ongoing ImmuneRACE study (first 160 participants) plus 1,254 subjects from 6 global collaborators. Nearly every sample came with metadata listing a de-identified subject ID, COVID-19 status, age in years and sex. Where available, HLA class I and class II types were obtained from metadata supplied by the sample provider rather than from assay-based typing.

CDR1 and CDR2, looked up from the germline V gene, are KGHSH and LQKENI. At the junction V is shortened by 4 bases and J by 3 bases; bases outside the gene matches: 5. The CDR3 contains 15 residues, cysteine and phenylalanine counted. The only DNA kept is the CDR3, 45 bases in frame from the first base. The investigation overall reported the following: The amount of clinical and demographic metadata varied by source and participant and was provided uncurated.

Sequences were obtained from peripheral blood. The source of this sequence is a man aged 50 to 59 with COVID-19, enrolled during active disease. This sequence uses TRBV18 and TRBJ2-7, and TRBD1 aligns with 11 junction nucleotides. In nucleotide form, the sequence is TGTGCCAGCTCACAAACGGGACAGGGGGTCTACGAGCAGTACTTC. It codes for CASSQTGQGVYEQYF. The entire variable domain, with the stretches around the CDR3 drawn from the reference TRBV18 and TRBJ2-7 proteins, is NAGVMQNPRHLVRRRGQEARLRCSPMKGHSHVYWYRQLPEEGLKFMVYLQKENIIDESGMPKERFSAEFPKEGPSILRIQQVVRGDSAAYFCASSQTGQGVYEQYFGPGTRLTVT.